This T cell receptor (beta chain) was sequenced for a study of blood T cell repertoires in COVID-19. Overall study: From the United States, Italy and Spain came samples of acute and convalescent COVID-19. PBMCs, B-cell-depleted T cells, or T cells were the source of the cDNA or gDNA that made up the material.

This CDR3 is 15 amino acids long. J gave up 6 bases and V 4 bases, and 7 bases lay outside the gene matches. The V gene's germline CDR1 is SGHVS and CDR2 FQNEAQ. Per the original methods: Scientists estimated how many nucleated cells there were by amplifying reference gene primers. Produced via immunoSEQ multiplex PCR; TCRdb's table is partial and in-frame only. That table supplies the V and J calls and clone size; D and trimming were determined from the DNA. The table has about 140,000 clones, about 87% seen once. The clonotype comes from a middle-aged man who had recovered from COVID-19. The V and J genes are TRBV7-8 and TRBJ2-1; 9 positions agree with TRBD1. Specimen: peripheral blood. The chain's CDR3 is CASSSLQGAGNEQFF. CDR3 DNA: TGTGCCAGCAGCTCTTTACAGGGGGCAGGCAATGAGCAGTTCTTC.